A single sample gave rise to the 2 T cell receptor beta chains below, sequenced in a study of OX40 agonist ivuxolimab in advanced cancers. Libraries were prepared by immunoSEQ multiplex PCR; TCRdb keeps only in-frame clonotypes and omits some of them. The table includes tens of thousands of clones, about 88% detected once. Sequencing was performed on CD4+ or CD8+ T cells sorted from blood, taken in a trial of the OX40 agonist ivuxolimab. Every receptor here comes from an adult with an advanced solid tumor such as melanoma, head and neck, liver or kidney cancer.

The chain uses TRBV30 and TRBJ1-4, with a tentative D call TRBD1 (6 bases). V lost 0 bases, J lost 4 bases, and 15 bases lay in between. In germline, CDR1 is GTSNPN, CDR2 SVGIG (reference sequence). This CDR3 spans 16 amino acids. CDR3 nucleotides: TGTGCCTGGAGTGTATTAGGGGGGGCGCTTAATGAAAAACTGTTTTTT. Residues: CAWSVLGGALNEKLFF.

This rearrangement joins TRBV4-1 to TRBJ1-4; D call uncertain. This CDR3 contains 16 residues. V dropped 0 bases and J dropped 6 bases, with 14 bases sitting between them. Germline lookup yields CDR1 MGHRA and CDR2 YSYEKL. This chain's CDR3 is CASSQEILLWDEKLFF. Here the CDR3 DNA reads TGCGCCAGCAGCCAAGAGATCCTCCTCTGGGATGAAAAACTGTTTTTT.